Each of the 26 T cell receptor beta chains below was sequenced from the same sample in a study of T cell clones after liver transplantation. Only in-frame clones appear in the TCRdb table, and some are missing; sequencing was by immunoSEQ multiplex PCR. The sample has tens of thousands of clones, 60% to 80% seen once. Here the sequenced sample was CD4+ T cells from blood, taken at the 22-month timepoint. These receptors came from a human patient who received a liver transplant. Some T cells may be the graft donor's.

In its sample, this clone was seen a few times. The chain combines TRBV6-1 with TRBJ1-2, with 10 nucleotides matching TRBD1. CDR3 size: 15 residues. The trim removed 6 bases at V and 5 bases at J, leaving 9 bases unmatched. CDR1 and CDR2 from the germline V gene are MNHNS and SASEGT. In DNA form, the CDR3 reads TGTGCCAGCAGGACCCCCCCGGGACAGGGGTATGGCTACACCTTC. Protein product: CASRTPPGQGYGYTF.

V and J are TRBV7-9 and TRBJ2-1; D possibly corresponds to TRBD2 (6 bases). Looked up from germline, CDR1 is SEHNR and CDR2 is FQNEAQ (reference sequence). The CDR3 runs 16 residues. With 5 bases removed from V and 5 bases from J, the gap between germline ends came to 19 bases. The CDR3 region is CASSPTGLPQDNEQFF. CDR3 coding DNA: TGTGCCAGCAGCCCTACGGGACTCCCGCAGGACAATGAGCAGTTCTTC.

This chain connects TRBV9 to TRBJ2-6; D is ambiguous. CDR1 and CDR2 (germline): SGDLS, YYNGEE. Trimming shortened V by 5 bases and J by 1 base, and 7 bases separated the two germline ends. The CDR3 contains 14 residues. Here the CDR3 DNA reads TGTGCCAGCAGGGGGATTTCTGGGGCCAACGTCCTGACTTTC. Translating gives CASRGISGANVLTF.

CDR3 region: CASSSAGGGRSPLHF. CDR3 bases: TGTGCCAGCAGCTCGGCGGGGGGTGGAAGGTCACCCCTCCACTTT. The rearrangement links TRBV28 to TRBJ1-6; tentative D call: TRBD1 (5 bases). The germline V and J ends were trimmed by 6 bases and 10 bases, with 19 bases remaining between them. The CDR3 is 15 amino acids. From germline, CDR1 is MDHEN and CDR2 SYDVKM.

The chain recombines TRBV6-5 with TRBJ2-2; D gene unclear. Germline CDR1 MNHEY, CDR2 SVGAGI. Trimming removed 0 bases at V and 0 bases at J, with 8 bases between. The CDR3 has 16 residues. The CDR3 DNA reads TGTGCCAGCAGTTACTCGAGATACGCGAACACCGGGGAGCTGTTTTTT. This translates into CASSYSRYANTGELFF.

This clone appeared a single time. The J gene is TRBJ1-2, the V gene TRBV6-6; 10 nucleotides agree with TRBD1. This CDR3 contains 15 residues. V gave up 5 bases and J gave up 2 bases; unmatched junction bases: 5. Germline lookup yields CDR1 MNHNY and CDR2 SVGAGI (reference sequence). In DNA form, the CDR3 reads TGTGCCAGCAGTCCACCGGGACAGGGGAACTATGGCTACACCTTC. It translates to CASSPPGQGNYGYTF.

This clone was observed a few times. V gene TRBV2 combines with J gene TRBJ2-5; D not resolved. CDR1 is SNHLY and CDR2 is FYNNEI in the germline V gene. The V and J ends lost 5 bases and 4 bases respectively, with 2 bases between them. The CDR3 sequence is 10 residues long. The CDR3 is CASSRETQYF. The DNA for the CDR3 is TGTGCCAGCAGTCGAGAGACCCAGTACTTC.

The chain combines TRBV15 with TRBJ1-1; no clear D. V was cut by 5 bases and J by 0 bases, with 10 bases left in between. Germline V gene lookup returns CDR1 LNHNV and CDR2 YYDKDF (reference sequence). The CDR3 has 14 residues. In DNA, the CDR3 is TGTGCCACCAGCGGAGCGGGGATGAACACTGAAGCTTTCTTT. Protein sequence: CATSGAGMNTEAFF.

The chain has TRBV13 and TRBJ2-7; D gene ambiguous. V lost 1 base, J lost 2 bases, and 9 bases lay in between. The CDR3 covers 14 residues. Germline V lookup: CDR1 PRHDT, CDR2 FYEKMQ (reference sequence). The CDR3 DNA sequence: TGTGCCAGCAGCTTAGAGACGGCGGCCTACGAGCAGTACTTC. Its translation is CASSLETAAYEQYF.

V and J are TRBV10-3 and TRBJ1-2; D uncertain. V dropped 2 bases and J dropped 8 bases, with 15 bases sitting between them. This CDR3 region has 14 residues. Germline values: CDR1 ENHRY, CDR2 SYGVKD. The CDR3 sequence is CAISEPRSYEGYTF. The CDR3 DNA follows: TGTGCCATCAGTGAGCCTAGGTCCTACGAGGGCTACACCTTC.

The sample holds one count of this clone. The chain joins TRBV4-1 to TRBJ1-1; D is possibly TRBD1 (5 bases). CDR3 length: 17 residues. Between the trimmed V and J ends, which lost 0 bases and 0 bases, there was a span of 14 bases. The germline V gene has CDR1 MGHRA and CDR2 YSYEKL. The CDR3 region is CASSQDVGVGVNTEAFF. Here the CDR3 DNA reads TGCGCCAGCAGCCAAGATGTCGGTGTAGGGGTGAACACTGAAGCTTTCTTT.

The V gene is TRBV5-6, the J gene TRBJ2-6; D is perhaps TRBD1 or TRBD2 (6 bases each). The ends were cut back, 0 bases at V and 4 bases at J, with 11 bases in the middle. The CDR3 extends over 16 amino acids. CDR1 and CDR2 (germline): SGHDT, YYEEEE. CDR3 loop: CASSLVGGAGANVLTF. CDR3 in DNA: TGTGCCAGCAGCTTGGTGGGGGGCGCCGGGGCCAACGTCCTGACTTTC.

Concerning this clone itself: The junction does not match germline at one end; this may be a read error. This chain joins TRBV14 and TRBJ2-7; D is tentatively TRBD1 or TRBD2 (5 bases each). CDR1 and CDR2 from the germline V gene are SGHDN and FVKESK. This CDR3 comprises 16 residues. The chain's CDR3 is CANSQFSWGIAYEQYF. The CDR3 DNA reads as TGTGCCAACAGCCAGTTCTCATGGGGGATCGCCTACGAGCAGTACTTC.

This clone was found a few times. This chain connects TRBV5-1 to TRBJ1-6, with 7 nucleotides matching TRBD1. Per germline, CDR1 SGHRS and CDR2 YFSETQ. J was trimmed by 2 bases and V by 4 bases; bases with no gene match: 3. The CDR3 is made up of 15 amino acids. The CDR3 coding sequence is TGCGCCAGCAGCATACAGGGGACCTATAATTCACCCCTCCACTTT. Its protein is CASSIQGTYNSPLHF.

This sequence joins TRBV2 and TRBJ2-1; D gene unclear. V lost 4 bases to trimming and J lost 2 bases, with 9 bases between them. Germline CDR1 reads SNHLY; CDR2 reads FYNNEI. The CDR3 is made up of 14 amino acids. The CDR3: CASSAESTYNEQFF. The CDR3 coding sequence is TGTGCCAGCAGTGCGGAGTCCACCTACAATGAGCAGTTCTTC.

The chain employs TRBV9 and TRBJ2-5; D is uncertain. The germline V gene encodes CDR1 SGDLS and CDR2 YYNGEE. This CDR3 comprises 14 residues. V shed 0 bases and J shed 0 bases, with 6 bases lying between them. The CDR3 bases are TGTGCCAGCAGCGTAGTAGGGAACCAAGAGACCCAGTACTTC. Protein sequence: CASSVVGNQETQYF.

The chain joins TRBV5-5 to TRBJ2-7, with 9 bases identical to TRBD1. V lost 4 bases, J lost 5 bases, and 7 bases stayed unmatched. CDR1 is SGHKS and CDR2 is YYEKEE in the germline V gene (reference sequence). The CDR3 sequence is 14 residues long. This chain's CDR3 is CASSIGQGQDEQYF. CDR3 nucleotide sequence: TGTGCCAGCAGCATAGGACAGGGGCAGGACGAGCAGTACTTC.

The genes are TRBV19 and TRBJ1-5; 12 bases match TRBD1. There are 18 residues in the CDR3. Trimming at V came to 6 bases and at J to 7 bases, leaving 16 bases not matched to a gene. Germline V gene sequence: CDR1 LNHDA, CDR2 SQIVND (reference sequence). CDR3 DNA: TGTGCCAGTAGAGTTCGCCGTGGGACAGGGGGCGCAGCGCAGCCCCAGCATTTT. Translation gives CASRVRRGTGGAAQPQHF.

The chain combines TRBV29-1 with TRBJ2-2; tentatively, D is TRBD1 (6 bases). V was shortened by 4 bases and J by 4 bases, with 13 bases between the two germline ends. CDR1 is SQVTM and CDR2 is ANQGSEA in the germline V gene. The CDR3 totals 14 residues. The CDR3 reads CSVAGQNPTGELFF. CDR3 DNA: TGCAGCGTTGCCGGACAGAACCCCACCGGGGAGCTGTTTTTT.

This chain connects TRBV6-1 to TRBJ2-2; D gene ambiguous. The CDR3 totals 13 residues. V was pared by 2 bases and J by 11 bases, with 12 bases between. Germline CDR1 reads MNHNS; CDR2 reads SASEGT. The CDR3 sequence: CASSETRLGELFF. CDR3 DNA sequence: TGTGCCAGCAGTGAAACAAGATTAGGAGAGCTGTTTTTT.

This chain connects TRBV5-1 to TRBJ2-7; tentative D call: TRBD2 (5 bases). Germline V gene lookup returns CDR1 SGHRS and CDR2 YFSETQ. The CDR3 spans 15 residues. Trimming pared 1 base from V and 2 bases from J, leaving 13 bases between. In nucleotides, the CDR3 is TGCGCCAGCAGCTTGACCGGGGAACCTCCCTACGAGCAGTACTTC. It codes for CASSLTGEPPYEQYF.

This chain uses TRBV11-2 with TRBJ2-3; TRBD2 is a possible D gene (7 bases). V lost 6 bases and J 2 bases, leaving 15 bases between the germline ends. This CDR3 spans 15 amino acids. CDR1 is SGHAT and CDR2 is FQNNGV in the germline V gene. The CDR3 DNA is TGTGCCAGCAGGCCAAGGGGGGGTAACACAGATACGCAGTATTTT. Encoded protein: CASRPRGGNTDTQYF.

The chain is built from TRBV10-1 and TRBJ2-3, with D hard to call. The CDR3 has 12 amino acids. Between the trimmed V and J ends, which lost 6 bases and 6 bases, there was a span of 10 bases. Germline CDR1 WNHNN, CDR2 SYGVQD (reference sequence). CDR3 sequence reads: CASSETADTQYF. In DNA form, the CDR3 reads TGCGCCAGCAGCGAAACCGCCGATACGCAGTATTTT.

The V gene is TRBV27, the J gene TRBJ1-4, with D possibly TRBD1 on 6 matching bases. Per the germline V gene, CDR1 is MNHEY and CDR2 is SMNVEV (reference sequence). The V gene lost 5 bases and the J gene lost 5 bases, with 9 bases spanning the gap. CDR3 length: 13 amino acids. CDR3 in amino acids: CASSRGQNEKLFF. The CDR3 DNA is TGTGCCAGCAGTCGCGGACAGAATGAAAAACTGTTTTTT.

The rearrangement links TRBV7-3 to TRBJ1-2; 11 nucleotides match TRBD1. CDR1 is SGHTA and CDR2 is FQGTGA in the germline V gene. J lost 5 bases, V lost 5 bases, and 10 bases had no gene match. The CDR3 is made up of 16 amino acids. CDR3 DNA sequence: TGTGCCAGCAGCAACGGACAGGGGGCCTCACGGTATGGCTACACCTTC. It encodes CASSNGQGASRYGYTF.

The rearrangement links TRBV9 to TRBJ2-5, with 10 positions matching TRBD2. This CDR3 has 17 amino acids. CDR1 is SGDLS, CDR2 YYNGEE, per germline. V dropped 4 bases and J dropped 4; count of bases not matched to a gene: 13. CDR3 sequence reads: CASSPGSAGGLGETQYF. As DNA, the CDR3 is TGTGCCAGCAGCCCTGGGTCAGCGGGGGGGCTAGGAGAGACCCAGTACTTC.